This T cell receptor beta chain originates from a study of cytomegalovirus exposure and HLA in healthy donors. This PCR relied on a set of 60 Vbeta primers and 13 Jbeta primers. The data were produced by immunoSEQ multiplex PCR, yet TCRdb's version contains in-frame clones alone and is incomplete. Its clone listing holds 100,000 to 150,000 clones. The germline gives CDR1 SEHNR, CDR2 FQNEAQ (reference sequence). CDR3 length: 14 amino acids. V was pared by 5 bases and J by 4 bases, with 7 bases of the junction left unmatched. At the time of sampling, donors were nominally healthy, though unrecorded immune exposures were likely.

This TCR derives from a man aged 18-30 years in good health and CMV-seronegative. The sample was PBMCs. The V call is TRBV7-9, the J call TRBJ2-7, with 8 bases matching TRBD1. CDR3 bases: TGTGCCAGCAGCCCCGGACAGGGATGGTACGAGCAGTACTTC. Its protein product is CASSPGQGWYEQYF.